Each of the 17 T cell receptor beta chains below was sequenced from the same sample in a study of T cell changes during pregnancy in multiple sclerosis. Sequencing was performed with immunoSEQ multiplex PCR; in TCRdb, only in-frame clones are kept and a portion is missing. Here the sample spans roughly 30,000 clones, 85% being singletons. The specimen was CD8+ T cells from peripheral blood mononuclear cells, collected after pregnancy. The receptors shown here come from a female donor with multiple sclerosis, enrolled in a pregnancy study.

For this clone: Distinct nucleotide sequences in the sample also encode this CDR3. The genes are TRBV5-6 and TRBJ1-1, with D possibly matching TRBD1 (5 bases). Trimming shortened V by 0 bases and J by 4 bases, and 7 bases separated the two germline ends. The length of the CDR3 is 13 residues. The germline CDR1 and CDR2 sequences are SGHDT and YYEEEE. CDR3 DNA sequence: TGTGCCAGCAGCTTGGGGGGGGGCACTGAAGCTTTCTTT. As protein: CASSLGGGTEAFF.

CDR3 region: CASSPRTGGSEKLFF. The DNA for the CDR3 is TGCGCCAGCAGCCCCAGGACAGGGGGGAGTGAAAAACTGTTTTTT. V gene TRBV4-3 combines with J gene TRBJ1-4; 10 bases fit TRBD1. V shed 4 bases and J 7 bases; nucleotides not matched to a gene: 6. CDR1 is LGHNA and CDR2 is YSLEER in the germline V gene. CDR3 length: 15 residues.

V gene TRBV9 combines with J gene TRBJ2-1; TRBD1 matches 7 bases. In germline, CDR1 is SGDLS, CDR2 YYNGEE. Germline trimming cut 6 bases from V and 6 bases from J; bases unmatched to any gene: 9. The CDR3 sequence is 14 residues long. CDR3 in amino acids: CASTLGAGGNEQFF. The CDR3, as DNA: TGTGCCAGCACCCTAGGGGCAGGGGGCAATGAGCAGTTCTTC.

This clone was counted once. V usage is TRBV5-5 and J usage is TRBJ2-7; TRBD2 is a possible D gene (5 bases). The CDR3 sequence is 14 residues long. Deletions cut 3 bases from V and 2 bases from J, with 12 bases between. Germline CDR1 and CDR2: SGHKS and YYEKEE (reference sequence). CDR3 in amino acids: CASSYTGNPYEQYF. As DNA, the CDR3 is TGTGCCAGCAGCTATACCGGGAACCCCTACGAGCAGTACTTC.

This clone showed up just once. The chain combines TRBV29-1 with TRBJ1-1; tentatively, D is TRBD1 (6 bases). CDR1 and CDR2 from the germline V gene are SQVTM and ANQGSEA. Trimming cost V 7 bases and J 0 bases, with 15 bases left between them. This CDR3 has 14 amino acids. The CDR3: CSERGGIMNTEAFF. DNA of the CDR3: TGCAGCGAGAGGGGGGGCATAATGAACACTGAAGCTTTCTTT.

The chain has TRBV19 and TRBJ1-2; D perhaps matches TRBD1 (6 bases). Germline V gene sequence: CDR1 LNHDA, CDR2 SQIVND (reference sequence). The CDR3 extends over 14 amino acids. V lost 3 bases and J 4 bases, leaving 12 bases between the germline ends. DNA of the CDR3: TGTGCCAGTAGTATGGACAGAGATTCCTATGGCTACACCTTC. Translation gives CASSMDRDSYGYTF.

The chain joins TRBV9 to TRBJ2-1; possibly TRBD1 for D (6 bases). V was pared by 0 bases and J by 7 bases, with 17 bases between. The germline V gene encodes CDR1 SGDLS and CDR2 YYNGEE. This CDR3 has 16 residues. CDR3 DNA: TGTGCCAGCAGCGTAGGATCAGGGGCCCTCGGGAATGAGCAGTTCTTC. This encodes CASSVGSGALGNEQFF.

The chain carries TRBV6-5 and TRBJ1-1, with a possible D match to TRBD1 (5 bases). Germline V gene data show CDR1 as MNHEY and CDR2 as SVGAGI. The CDR3 loop spans 14 amino acids. V shed 4 bases and J shed 2 bases, with 11 bases lying between them. This CDR3 is CASSSMDTNTEAFF. The CDR3 DNA sequence: TGTGCCAGCAGTTCGATGGACACTAACACTGAAGCTTTCTTT.

The genes are TRBV11-2 and TRBJ2-5; 8 bases are shared with TRBD2. V lost 4 bases, J lost 4 bases, and 5 bases stayed unmatched. Looked up from germline, CDR1 is SGHAT and CDR2 is FQNNGV. The CDR3 is 14 amino acids. The CDR3 bases are TGTGCCAGCAGCTACGTAGCGGGGCGAGAGACCCAGTACTTC. Translating it yields CASSYVAGRETQYF.

V and J are TRBV7-9 and TRBJ1-2; D may be TRBD1 (5 bases). Germline values: CDR1 SEHNR, CDR2 FQNEAQ (reference sequence). The CDR3 spans 18 residues. Trimming left V 4 bases short and J 3 bases short, with 24 bases between. This chain's CDR3 is CASSSGRREDGYDYGYTF. CDR3 sequence (DNA): TGTGCCAGCAGCTCGGGACGGAGGGAAGACGGATACGACTATGGCTACACCTTC. The full variable domain, its missing parts supplied by reference TRBV7-9 and TRBJ1-2, is DTGVSQNPRHKITKRGQNVTFRCDPISEHNRLYWYRQTLGQGPEFLTYFQNEAQLEKSRLLSDRFSAERPKGSFSTLEIQRTEQGDSAMYLCASSSGRREDGYDYGYTFGSGTRLTVV.

The rearrangement uses TRBV27 and TRBJ2-7, with 11 bases matching TRBD1. Germline V lookup: CDR1 MNHEY, CDR2 SMNVEV (reference sequence). The CDR3 is 14 amino acids. V lost 4 bases, J lost 5 bases, and 4 bases stayed unmatched. CDR3 in amino acids: CASSSRTGGDEQYF. DNA for the CDR3: TGTGCCAGCAGTTCTCGGACAGGGGGCGACGAGCAGTACTTC.

This rearrangement joins TRBV7-6 to TRBJ2-1; TRBD2 matches 9 bases. The V segment lost 4 bases and the J segment 9 bases; nucleotides outside the gene matches: 4. CDR1 and CDR2 from the germline V gene are SGHVS and FNYEAQ. The CDR3 is 13 amino acids. As DNA, the CDR3 is TGTGCCAGCAGCTCCCTAGCGGGGCCTGAGCAGTTCTTC. Its protein is CASSSLAGPEQFF. The full variable domain, with the rest looked up from reference TRBV7-6 and TRBJ2-1, is GAGVSQSPRYKVTKRGQDVALRCDPISGHVSLYWYRQALGQGPEFLTYFNYEAQQDKSGLPNDRFSAERPEGSISTLTIQRTEQRDSAMYRCASSSLAGPEQFFGPGTRLTVL.

The V call is TRBV7-3, the J call TRBJ2-7; 7 nucleotides agree with TRBD2. The CDR3 is made up of 15 amino acids. J was trimmed by 4 bases and V by 5 bases; bases with no gene match: 11. Germline values: CDR1 SGHTA, CDR2 FQGTGA. Written as DNA, the CDR3 is TGTGCCAGCAGCGCGGGGGTAGGGGAGGGGTACGAGCAGTACTTC. It specifies CASSAGVGEGYEQYF.

This chain uses TRBV11-2 with TRBJ2-1, with TRBD2 identical over 13 bases. V was pared by 4 bases and J by 6 bases, with 6 bases of the junction left unmatched. The CDR3 has 16 residues. The germline V gene encodes CDR1 SGHAT and CDR2 FQNNGV. CDR3 loop: CASSSGTSGVRNEQFF. CDR3 nucleotides: TGTGCCAGCAGCTCAGGGACTAGCGGGGTTCGCAATGAGCAGTTCTTC.

V is TRBV11-2 and J is TRBJ1-5, with D unclear. This CDR3 is 13 amino acids long. Germline-derived CDR1 and CDR2 are SGHAT and FQNNGV. Trimming took 1 base from V and 11 from J, leaving 12 bases between them. The CDR3 bases are TGTGCCAGCAGCTTAGGCACGACCCAGGCCCAGCATTTT. Translation: CASSLGTTQAQHF.

Notes on this clone: This sample includes further DNA sequences coding for the same CDR3. This chain connects TRBV20-1 to TRBJ2-7; perhaps TRBD1 as D (5 bases). CDR1 and CDR2 (germline): DFQATT, SNEGSKA (reference sequence). This CDR3 spans 11 amino acids. V was shortened by 3 bases and J by 3 bases, with 6 bases between the two germline ends. In DNA, the CDR3 is TGCAGTGCTAGGGACAACTACGAGCAGTACTTC. This translates into CSARDNYEQYF.

The chain has TRBV12-1 and TRBJ1-5. TRBV12-1 corresponds to a pseudogene. The CDR3 totals 13 residues. The chain's CDR3 is CASSPGGGEPQHF. The CDR3 DNA follows: TGTGCCAGCAGCCCGGGGGGAGGTGAGCCCCAGCATTTT.